A single sample is the source of the 21 T cell receptor beta chains below, sequenced in a study of identical twins. TCRdb processed the 5' RACE reads anew with MiXCR; each CDR3 protein has one entry. The sample lists roughly 290,000 distinct CDR3 sequences; 7.5% to 9.5% were seen once. The same specimen was also included in a second study, on yellow fever vaccine responses in identical twins.

What was sequenced was CD8+ T cells sorted from blood. The receptors come from a woman between 18 and 29 years old in good health.

This clonotype was detected ten times or more. CDR3 sequence reads: CSVVVAASEKLFF. The CDR3, as DNA: TGCAGCGTTGTAGTGGCAGCAAGCGAAAAACTGTTTTTT. The chain couples TRBV29-1 to TRBJ1-4; D unclear. V shed 4 bases and J shed 8 bases, with 14 bases lying between them. Germline lookup yields CDR1 SQVTM and CDR2 ANQGSEA. The CDR3 runs 13 residues.

This clonotype was seen a handful of times. The CDR3 sequence is CSVDLGLNSYNEQFF. As DNA, the CDR3 is TGCAGCGTTGACCTAGGCCTGAACTCCTACAATGAGCAGTTCTTC. The V and J genes are TRBV29-1 and TRBJ2-1, with unresolved D. This CDR3 is built from 15 residues. The V end was cut by 3 bases, the J end by 0 bases, with 12 bases between. CDR1 SQVTM and CDR2 ANQGSEA come from the germline V gene.

This clonotype was counted only a few times. The CDR3 loop is CASSGDRVGVKEQYF. CDR3 sequence (DNA): TGTGCCAGCAGTGGGGACAGGGTGGGAGTAAAAGAGCAGTACTTC. The chain uses TRBV6-1 and TRBJ2-7, with 9 nucleotides matching TRBD1. V lost 4 bases and J lost 7; bases outside the gene matches: 11. The CDR3 runs to 15 residues. Germline V lookup: CDR1 MNHNS, CDR2 SASEGT.

This clonotype was recorded at least ten times. The chain joins TRBV7-9 to TRBJ2-5; tentative D call: TRBD1 (6 bases). The CDR3 runs to 15 residues. Trimming took off 5 bases at V and 3 bases at J, with 16 bases between the two ends. The germline V gene encodes CDR1 SEHNR and CDR2 FQNEAQ (reference sequence). The CDR3 loop is CASSSTPGTKETQYF. CDR3 in DNA: TGTGCCAGCAGCAGCACCCCCGGGACAAAAGAGACCCAGTACTTC.

This clonotype was observed many times. The rearrangement uses TRBV29-1 and TRBJ2-1, with 10 bases that match TRBD2. The CDR3 runs to 14 residues. Germline V lookup: CDR1 SQVTM, CDR2 ANQGSEA. Trimming removed 2 bases from V and 3 bases from J; junction bases left unmatched: 1. The CDR3, as DNA: TGCAGCGTTGAACTAGCGGGGGACTACAATGAGCAGTTCTTC. It specifies CSVELAGDYNEQFF.

The genes are TRBV19 and TRBJ2-7; D possibly corresponds to TRBD2 (6 bases). The CDR3 contains 14 residues. The V gene's germline CDR1 is LNHDA and CDR2 SQIVND (reference sequence). V dropped 3 bases and J dropped 2 bases, with 11 bases sitting between them. CDR3 residues: CASSIGGVTYEQYF. CDR3 nucleotides: TGTGCCAGTAGTATCGGCGGGGTTACCTACGAGCAGTACTTC.

This chain joins TRBV11-1 and TRBJ2-3, with D possibly matching TRBD1 (7 bases). This CDR3 contains 18 residues. With 5 bases removed from V and 0 bases from J, the gap between germline ends came to 21 bases. Germline V gene lookup returns CDR1 SGHAT and CDR2 FQDESV (reference sequence). The CDR3 bases are TGTGCCAGCAGCGGAGGGGGCAGACCTATTTCTAGCACAGATACGCAGTATTTT. Translated, it gives CASSGGGRPISSTDTQYF.

This clonotype was seen ten or more times. V is TRBV3-1 and J is TRBJ2-7; D is unclear. The germline V and J ends were trimmed by 0 bases and 3 bases, with 9 bases remaining between them. This CDR3 spans 14 amino acids. The germline CDR1 and CDR2 sequences are LGHDT and YNNKEL (reference sequence). The CDR3 region is CASSQDLPIYEQYF. In DNA form, the CDR3 reads TGTGCCAGCAGCCAAGATCTCCCTATCTACGAGCAGTACTTC.

This clonotype was recorded at least ten times. The CDR3 loop reads CASSPLTAEQFF. CDR3 coding DNA: TGTGCCAGCAGCCCGCTTACCGCTGAGCAGTTCTTC. V is TRBV7-2 and J is TRBJ2-1; D is ambiguous. V was trimmed by 5 bases and J by 9 bases, leaving 11 bases between them. Germline V CDR1 and CDR2: SGHTA, FQGNSA. CDR3 length: 12 amino acids.

There are many counts of this clonotype. The chain links TRBV10-3 to TRBJ2-5; 10 nucleotides match TRBD1. Germline CDR1 reads ENHRY; CDR2 reads SYGVKD. The length of the CDR3 is 14 residues. Trimming removed 6 bases from V and 5 bases from J; junction bases left unmatched: 6. The CDR3 DNA is TGTGCCATCAGAGGGACAGGGGAGATTGAGACCCAGTACTTC. This gives the protein CAIRGTGEIETQYF.

The chain is built from TRBV6-5 and TRBJ2-7; 8 nucleotides align to TRBD1. Trimming removed 0 bases from V and 7 bases from J; junction bases left unmatched: 8. The length of the CDR3 is 15 residues. Germline V gives CDR1 MNHEY, CDR2 SVGAGI. Here the CDR3 reads CASSYSTGVTEEQYF. The DNA for the CDR3 is TGTGCCAGCAGTTACTCGACAGGGGTGACCGAAGAGCAGTACTTC.

This clonotype was seen at least ten times. The chain links TRBV5-1 to TRBJ2-7; the D gene is possibly TRBD1 (6 bases). This CDR3 is built from 13 residues. Trimming left V 4 bases short and J 2 bases short, with 10 bases between. The germline CDR1 and CDR2 sequences are SGHRS and YFSETQ. The CDR3 here is CASSPDSPYEQYF. The DNA of the CDR3 is TGCGCCAGCAGCCCGGACAGCCCCTACGAGCAGTACTTC.

V usage is TRBV11-1 and J usage is TRBJ2-4; 10 bases fit TRBD2. The CDR3 contains 20 residues. With 11 bases clipped from V and 0 bases from J, the junction kept 22 bases outside the gene matches. CDR1 and CDR2 from the germline V gene are SGHAT and FQDESV (reference sequence). CDR3 sequence (DNA): TGTGCCTGCGAGAAGTTAGCGGGAGGTGAACCTCCCCTAGCCAAAAACATTCAGTACTTC. The encoded protein is CACEKLAGGEPPLAKNIQYF.

A few counts support this clonotype. The genes are TRBV27 and TRBJ2-7, with D tentatively TRBD2 (6 bases). Germline V gene sequence: CDR1 MNHEY, CDR2 SMNVEV (reference sequence). The length of the CDR3 is 15 residues. Trimming pared 6 bases from V and 0 bases from J, leaving 15 bases between. For the CDR3, the DNA is TGTGCCAGCAGGGGCCCCGGGACTGCCTCCTACGAGCAGTACTTC. Amino acids: CASRGPGTASYEQYF.

This rearrangement joins TRBV19 to TRBJ2-3; 8 nucleotides align to TRBD1. The germline gives CDR1 LNHDA, CDR2 SQIVND (reference sequence). This CDR3 spans 14 amino acids. The V gene end was trimmed by 7 bases and the J gene end by 0 bases; junction bases not matched to a gene: 3. This CDR3 is CASKTGASTDTQYF. In DNA, the CDR3 is TGTGCCAGTAAGACAGGGGCGAGCACAGATACGCAGTATTTT.

This clonotype has just one count. This chain uses TRBV20-1 with TRBJ2-7, with D tentatively TRBD2 (6 bases). The CDR3 runs to 11 residues. V lost 6 bases and J lost 7, with 13 bases in between. Germline V gene data show CDR1 as DFQATT and CDR2 as SNEGSKA (reference sequence). CDR3 in DNA: TGCAGTGCCGAGGACGGAGGGGAGCAGTACTTC. It specifies CSAEDGGEQYF.

This clonotype was counted many times. The chain has TRBV5-1 and TRBJ2-3; D gene uncertain. Germline V CDR1 and CDR2: SGHRS, YFSETQ. The CDR3 length is 15 residues. Trimming shortened V by 4 bases and J by 0 bases, and 12 bases separated the two germline ends. The CDR3 nucleotides read TGCGCCAGCAGCCCATTTGGGCCGAGCACAGATACGCAGTATTTT. Its translation is CASSPFGPSTDTQYF.

The CDR3 DNA sequence: TGTGCCAGCAGCCAAGTTGGGAACAATGAGCAGTTCTTC. Translated: CASSQVGNNEQFF. The chain has TRBV4-2 and TRBJ2-1; no clear D. The CDR3 spans 13 residues. V was pared by 1 base and J by 5 bases, with 6 bases between. Germline lookup yields CDR1 LGHNA and CDR2 YNFKEQ.

The V call is TRBV7-2, the J call TRBJ2-7; 7 bases line up with TRBD1. J gave up 1 base and V 2 bases, and 8 bases lay outside the gene matches. Germline lookup yields CDR1 SGHTA and CDR2 FQGNSA. The CDR3 loop spans 16 amino acids. The chain's CDR3 is CASSLPMDRPSYEQYF. The CDR3 nucleotides are TGTGCCAGCAGCTTACCGATGGACAGGCCTTCCTACGAGCAGTACTTC.

This clonotype has ten or more counts. This chain links TRBV11-2 with TRBJ2-3, with TRBD1 matching 8 bases. The CDR3 has 14 amino acids. J lost 3 bases, V lost 6 bases, and 5 bases had no gene match. CDR1 is SGHAT and CDR2 is FQNNGV in the germline V gene. This CDR3 reads CASRLHRGTDTQYF. The DNA of the CDR3 is TGTGCCAGCAGACTTCACAGGGGGACAGATACGCAGTATTTT.

The J gene is TRBJ1-2, the V gene TRBV6-2 or TRBV6-3; D ambiguous. The V end lost 2 bases, the J end lost 6 bases, and 10 bases lay between the germline ends. Germline CDR1 reads MNHEY; CDR2 reads SVGEGT. The CDR3 runs to 13 residues. DNA for the CDR3: TGTGCCAGCAGTTACAGCAACACAAATGGCTACACCTTC. Translation: CASSYSNTNGYTF.